The rows below give T cell receptor beta chains drawn from one sample of a study of OX40 agonist ivuxolimab in advanced cancers. Profiled with immunoSEQ multiplex PCR; TCRdb holds only in-frame clones, not every one. The table includes about 41,000 clones, around four fifths detected once. The sample here was CD4+ or CD8+ T cells sorted from blood, taken in a trial of the OX40 agonist ivuxolimab. The receptors here all came from an adult with an advanced solid tumor such as melanoma, head and neck, liver or kidney cancer. Both conserved end residues are part of each CDR3. Each record gives: D gene, J gene, clone size, V gene, CDR3 protein, CDR3 DNA. The D gene is left open where the match is weak. Clone size is given for some rows only: seen once, a few or many times, or a class if the clone is expanded.

>-|TRBJ2-5|-|TRBV19
CASSIYWGETQYF
TGTGCCAGTAGTATTTACTGGGGAGAGACCCAGTACTTC
>-|TRBJ2-3|-|TRBV5-6
CASSRMGVSSDTQYF
TGTGCCAGCAGCCGGATGGGGGTTAGTTCAGATACGCAGTATTTT
>-|TRBJ1-5|few|TRBV5-4
CASSFGINQPQHF
TGTGCCAGCAGCTTCGGGATCAATCAGCCCCAGCATTTT
>-|TRBJ1-5|few|TRBV6-6
CASSPGQPQHF
TGTGCCAGCAGTCCAGGACAGCCCCAGCATTTT
>TRBD1|TRBJ2-6|-|TRBV19
CASDGLLRGRAAGANVLTF
TGTGCCAGTGACGGATTGCTAAGGGGGCGGGCAGCTGGGGCCAACGTCCTGACTTTC
>-|TRBJ2-3|-|TRBV5-4
CASSLDLGSTDTQYF
TGTGCCAGCAGCTTGGATTTGGGAAGCACAGATACGCAGTATTTT
>TRBD1|TRBJ1-6|-|TRBV7-3
CASSFEAGGRLHF
TGTGCCAGCAGCTTCGAAGCAGGGGGCAGGCTCCACTTT
>-|TRBJ1-2|few|TRBV11-2
CASSLGRAANYGYTF
TGTGCCAGCAGCTTAGGGAGGGCAGCTAACTATGGCTACACCTTC
>-|TRBJ1-5|few|TRBV19
CASAASTNQPQHF
TGTGCCAGCGCCGCCAGCACTAATCAGCCCCAGCATTTT
>-|TRBJ2-1|-|TRBV5-4
CASSASYNEQFF
TGTGCCAGCAGCGCCTCCTACAATGAGCAGTTCTTC
>TRBD1|TRBJ2-7|-|TRBV19
CASSMGTGYFYEQYF
TGTGCCAGTAGTATGGGGACAGGTTATTTCTACGAGCAGTACTTC
>TRBD2|TRBJ2-7|-|TRBV28
CASSLWLAGDYEQYF
TGTGCCAGCAGTTTGTGGCTAGCGGGAGATTACGAGCAGTACTTC
>-|TRBJ2-5|-|TRBV4-1
CASSQGLTGYQETQYF
TGCGCCAGCAGCCAAGGCCTCACAGGGTACCAAGAGACCCAGTACTTC
>TRBD1|TRBJ1-2|-|TRBV5-4
CASSLGTGEGYTF
TGTGCCAGCAGCTTAGGGACAGGGGAAGGCTACACCTTC
>TRBD1|TRBJ2-5|-|TRBV19
CASSIGPGQGFTGQETQYF
TGTGCCAGTAGTATCGGGCCGGGACAGGGGTTCACGGGACAAGAGACCCAGTACTTC
>TRBD1|TRBJ1-5|-|TRBV19
CAGSTGANQPQHF
TGTGCCGGATCAACAGGGGCCAATCAGCCCCAGCATTTT
>TRBD1|TRBJ2-1|few|TRBV9
CASSSSSRPGGNNEQFF
TGTGCCAGCAGCTCCTCTAGTCGGCCAGGGGGAAACAATGAGCAGTTCTTC
>-|TRBJ2-1|-|TRBV11-2
CASSLIDRPGEQFF
TGTGCCAGCAGCTTAATCGACAGGCCGGGGGAGCAGTTCTTC
>-|TRBJ2-7|-|TRBV11-3
CASSSFDPYEQYF
TGTGCCAGCAGCAGCTTTGACCCCTACGAGCAGTACTTC
>-|TRBJ1-2|-|TRBV6-1
CAIKEHGDYGYTF
TGTGCCATCAAGGAGCACGGGGACTATGGCTACACCTTC
>TRBD1|TRBJ1-5|-|TRBV2
CASSAGTGISNQPQHF
TGTGCCAGCAGTGCCGGGACAGGCATTAGCAATCAGCCCCAGCATTTT
>-|TRBJ2-5|-|TRBV6-1
CASSDEGKGETQYF
TGTGCCAGCAGTGATGAGGGGAAGGGGGAGACCCAGTACTTC
>TRBD2|TRBJ2-5|-|TRBV11-3
CASSSIAGGIETQYF
TGTGCCAGCAGCTCCATAGCGGGAGGGATAGAGACCCAGTACTTC
>TRBD2|TRBJ2-6|-|TRBV10-3
CAISERGGSFSSGANVLTF
TGTGCCATCAGTGAACGGGGGGGCAGCTTTAGCTCTGGGGCCAACGTCCTGACTTTC
>-|TRBJ1-3|-|TRBV19
CASSIDRAGNTIYF
TGTGCCAGTAGTATAGATAGGGCTGGAAACACCATATATTTT